Detailed here is one TCR beta chain. Antigen unknown. The 5'RACE template-switching step produced TCR cDNA and added a universal primer site and UMIs. TCRdb passed the 5' RACE reads through MiXCR, listing each CDR3 protein once. This table has around 250,000 distinct CDR3 sequences, about 5.2% appearing once. This sample stems from a study of T cells after yellow fever vaccination. The study's findings and limits: Abundant clonotypes (contaminants from the bulk population) could be present in FACS-sorted repertoires. Reappearance after the booster was observed for most primary-vaccination clones (around 96% CD4, about 91% CD8).

The CDR3 totals 14 residues. V lost 6 bases to trimming and J lost 3 bases; unmatched junction nucleotides: 11. CDR1 and CDR2 from the germline V gene are DFQATT and SNEGSKA (reference sequence). The TCR sequence derives from a man younger than 35 who received the YFV17D yellow fever vaccine. Source: CD4+ T cells sorted from PBMCs, taken on the day of the yellow fever booster vaccination. V gene TRBV20-1 combines with J gene TRBJ2-7; 7 bases line up with TRBD2. The CDR3 loop reads CSAITSAAGYEQYF. The CDR3 DNA sequence: TGCAGTGCCATAACTAGCGCGGCGGGCTACGAGCAGTACTTC.